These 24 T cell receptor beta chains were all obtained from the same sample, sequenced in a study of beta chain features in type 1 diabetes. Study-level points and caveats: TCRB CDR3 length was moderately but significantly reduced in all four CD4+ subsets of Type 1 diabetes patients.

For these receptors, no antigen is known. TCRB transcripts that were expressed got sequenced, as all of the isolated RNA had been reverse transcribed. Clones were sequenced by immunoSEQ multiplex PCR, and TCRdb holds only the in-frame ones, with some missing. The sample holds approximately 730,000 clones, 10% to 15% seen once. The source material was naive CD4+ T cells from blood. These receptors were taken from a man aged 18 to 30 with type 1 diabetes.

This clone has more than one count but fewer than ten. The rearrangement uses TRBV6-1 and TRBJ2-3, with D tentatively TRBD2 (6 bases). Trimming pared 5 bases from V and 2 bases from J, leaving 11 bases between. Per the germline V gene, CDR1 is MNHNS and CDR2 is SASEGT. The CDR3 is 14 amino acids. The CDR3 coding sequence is TGTGCCAGCAGTCCGGGACTCCCCACAGATACGCAGTATTTT. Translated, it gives CASSPGLPTDTQYF.

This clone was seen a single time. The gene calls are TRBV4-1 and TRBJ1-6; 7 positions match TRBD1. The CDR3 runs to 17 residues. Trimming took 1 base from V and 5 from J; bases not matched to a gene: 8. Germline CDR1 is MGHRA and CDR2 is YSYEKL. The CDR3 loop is CASSQVLDGTDNSPLHF. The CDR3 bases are TGCGCCAGCAGCCAAGTATTGGACGGGACAGATAATTCACCCCTCCACTTT.

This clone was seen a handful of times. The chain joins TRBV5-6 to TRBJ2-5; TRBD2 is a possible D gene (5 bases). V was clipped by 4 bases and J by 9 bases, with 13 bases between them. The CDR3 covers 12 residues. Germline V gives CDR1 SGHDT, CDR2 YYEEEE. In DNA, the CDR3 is TGTGCCAGCAGCCCCGAGGGCCGCGCCCAGTACTTC. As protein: CASSPEGRAQYF.

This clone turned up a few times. In nucleotides, the CDR3 is TGTGCCAGCACGACTCAGACCGCTACGGGTGAAAAACTGTTTTTT. Translating gives CASTTQTATGEKLFF. The chain has TRBV28 and TRBJ1-4; D is unresolved. The length of the CDR3 is 15 residues. Per the germline V gene, CDR1 is MDHEN and CDR2 is SYDVKM. The V and J ends lost 7 bases and 7 bases respectively, with 19 bases between them.

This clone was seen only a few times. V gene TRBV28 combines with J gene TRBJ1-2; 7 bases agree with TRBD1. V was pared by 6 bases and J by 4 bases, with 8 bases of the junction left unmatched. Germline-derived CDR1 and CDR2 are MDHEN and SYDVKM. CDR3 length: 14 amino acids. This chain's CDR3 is CASSPARDSYGYTF. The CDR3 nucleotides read TGTGCCAGCAGCCCGGCGAGGGACAGCTATGGCTACACCTTC.

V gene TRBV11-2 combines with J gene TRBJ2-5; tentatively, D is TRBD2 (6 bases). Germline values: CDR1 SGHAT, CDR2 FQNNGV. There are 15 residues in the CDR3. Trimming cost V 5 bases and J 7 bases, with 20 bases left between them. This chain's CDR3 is CASSPLSGRMGTQYF. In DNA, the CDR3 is TGTGCCAGCAGCCCCCTCTCGGGGAGGATGGGGACCCAGTACTTC.

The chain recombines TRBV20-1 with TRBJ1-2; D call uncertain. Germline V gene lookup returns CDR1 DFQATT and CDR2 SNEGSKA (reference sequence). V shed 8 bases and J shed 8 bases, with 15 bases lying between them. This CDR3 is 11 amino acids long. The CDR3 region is CSPPISGGYTF. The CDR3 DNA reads TGCAGTCCACCAATCTCGGGCGGCTACACCTTC.

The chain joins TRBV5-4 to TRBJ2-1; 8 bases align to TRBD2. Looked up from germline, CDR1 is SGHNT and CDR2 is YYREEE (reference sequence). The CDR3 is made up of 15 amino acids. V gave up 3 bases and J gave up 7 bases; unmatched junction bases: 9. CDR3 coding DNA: TGTGCCAGCAGCTCCCCGGGACTAGGGTCAAATGAGCAGTTCTTC. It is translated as CASSSPGLGSNEQFF.

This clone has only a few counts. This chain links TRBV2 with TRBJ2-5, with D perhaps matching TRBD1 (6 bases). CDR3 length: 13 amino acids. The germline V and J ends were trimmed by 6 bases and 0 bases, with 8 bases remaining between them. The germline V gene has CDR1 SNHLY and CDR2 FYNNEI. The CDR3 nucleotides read TGTGCCAGCAGGGGGGACAACCAAGAGACCCAGTACTTC. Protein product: CASRGDNQETQYF.

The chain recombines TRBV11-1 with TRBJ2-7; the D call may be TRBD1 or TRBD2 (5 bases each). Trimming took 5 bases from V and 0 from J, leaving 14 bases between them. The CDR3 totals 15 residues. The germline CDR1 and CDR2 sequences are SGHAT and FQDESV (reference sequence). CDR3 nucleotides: TGTGCCAGCAGCGTGCGCCGGGACCCCTCCTACGAGCAGTACTTC. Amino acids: CASSVRRDPSYEQYF.

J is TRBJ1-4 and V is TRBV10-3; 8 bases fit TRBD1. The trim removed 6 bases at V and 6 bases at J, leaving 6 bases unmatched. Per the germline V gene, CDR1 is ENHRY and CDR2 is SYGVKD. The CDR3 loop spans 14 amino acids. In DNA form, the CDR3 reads TGTGCCATCAGGGACGGACAGGGAGATGAAAAACTGTTTTTT. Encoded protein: CAIRDGQGDEKLFF.

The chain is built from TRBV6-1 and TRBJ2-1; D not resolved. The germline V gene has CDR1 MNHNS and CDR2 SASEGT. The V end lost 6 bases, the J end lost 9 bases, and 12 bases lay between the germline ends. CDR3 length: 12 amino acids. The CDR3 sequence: CASSLLVGEQFF. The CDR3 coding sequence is TGTGCCAGCAGCCTTTTGGTGGGTGAGCAGTTCTTC.

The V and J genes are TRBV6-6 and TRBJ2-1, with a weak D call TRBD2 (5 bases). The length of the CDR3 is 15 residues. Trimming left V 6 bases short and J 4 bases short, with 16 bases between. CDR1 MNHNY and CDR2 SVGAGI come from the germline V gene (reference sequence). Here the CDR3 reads CASSDAADFYNEQFF. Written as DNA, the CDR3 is TGTGCCAGCAGCGACGCCGCGGACTTTTACAATGAGCAGTTCTTC.

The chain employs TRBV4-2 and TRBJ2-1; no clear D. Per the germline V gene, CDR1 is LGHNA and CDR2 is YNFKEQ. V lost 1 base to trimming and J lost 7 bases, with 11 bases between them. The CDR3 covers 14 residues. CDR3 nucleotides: TGTGCCAGCAGCCAAGGGAATGTTCTGAATGAGCAGTTCTTC. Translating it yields CASSQGNVLNEQFF.

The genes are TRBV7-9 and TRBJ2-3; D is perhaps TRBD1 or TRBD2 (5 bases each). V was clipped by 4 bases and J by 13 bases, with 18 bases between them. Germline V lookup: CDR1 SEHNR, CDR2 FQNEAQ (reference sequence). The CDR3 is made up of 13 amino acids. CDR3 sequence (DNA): TGTGCCAGCAGCTCCGCCGAGGGCATGGGGGAGTATTTT. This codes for CASSSAEGMGEYF.

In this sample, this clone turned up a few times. The CDR3 protein is CASSKGQVTGELFF. The CDR3 DNA follows: TGTGCCAGCAGTAAGGGACAGGTCACCGGGGAGCTGTTTTTT. The chain has TRBV6-5 and TRBJ2-2, with TRBD1 matching 8 bases. CDR3 length: 14 amino acids. Per the germline V gene, CDR1 is MNHEY and CDR2 is SVGAGI. The V gene end was trimmed by 5 bases and the J gene end by 4 bases; junction bases not matched to a gene: 3.

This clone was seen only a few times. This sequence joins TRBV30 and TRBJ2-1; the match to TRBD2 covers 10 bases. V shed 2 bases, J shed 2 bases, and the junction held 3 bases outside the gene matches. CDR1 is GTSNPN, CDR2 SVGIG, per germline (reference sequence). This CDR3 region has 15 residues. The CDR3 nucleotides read TGTGCCTGGAGTCATAGCGGGGGGCCCTACAATGAGCAGTTCTTC. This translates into CAWSHSGGPYNEQFF.

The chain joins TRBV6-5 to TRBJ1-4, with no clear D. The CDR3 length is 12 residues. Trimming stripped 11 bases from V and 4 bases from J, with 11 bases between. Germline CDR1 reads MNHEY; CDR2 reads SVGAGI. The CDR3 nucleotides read TGTGCCGCGAGAGGGCTTAATGAAAAACTGTTTTTT. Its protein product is CAARGLNEKLFF.

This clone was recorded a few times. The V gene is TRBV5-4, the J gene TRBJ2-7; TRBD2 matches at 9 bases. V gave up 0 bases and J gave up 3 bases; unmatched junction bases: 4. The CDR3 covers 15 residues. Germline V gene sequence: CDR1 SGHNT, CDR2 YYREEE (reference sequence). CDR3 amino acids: CASSLGLSGGYEQYF. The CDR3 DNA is TGTGCCAGCAGCTTGGGTCTTAGCGGGGGCTACGAGCAGTACTTC.

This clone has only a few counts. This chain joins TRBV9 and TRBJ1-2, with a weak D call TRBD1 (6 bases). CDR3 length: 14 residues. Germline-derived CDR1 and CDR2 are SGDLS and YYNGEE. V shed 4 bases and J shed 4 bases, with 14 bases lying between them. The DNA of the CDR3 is TGTGCCAGCAGCACACCGACAGGACCCTATGGCTACACCTTC. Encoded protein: CASSTPTGPYGYTF.

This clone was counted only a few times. The CDR3, as DNA: TGCGCCAGCAGCCAAGGGGGGGGCGCGGATGAAAAACTGTTTTTT. Translating gives CASSQGGGADEKLFF. V is TRBV4-1 and J is TRBJ1-4; the D gene is possibly TRBD1 (6 bases). CDR1 is MGHRA, CDR2 YSYEKL, per germline. V lost 1 base, J lost 6 bases, and 12 bases lay in between. CDR3 length equals 15 residues.

The CDR3 loop reads CAWSPLAGGLRTQYF. Written as DNA, the CDR3 is TGTGCCTGGAGTCCCCTGGCGGGGGGCCTTCGGACGCAGTATTTT. The rearrangement links TRBV30 to TRBJ2-3; 8 positions agree with TRBD2. CDR3 length equals 15 residues. The J segment lost 9 bases and the V segment lost 2 bases, leaving 13 bases of the junction unmatched. CDR1 GTSNPN and CDR2 SVGIG come from the germline V gene (reference sequence).

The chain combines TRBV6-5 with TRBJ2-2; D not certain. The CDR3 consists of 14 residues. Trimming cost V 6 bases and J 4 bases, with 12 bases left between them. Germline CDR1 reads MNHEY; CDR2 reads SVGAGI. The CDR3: CASRRTQVTGELFF. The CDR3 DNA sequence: TGTGCCAGCAGACGCACCCAGGTCACCGGGGAGCTGTTTTTT.

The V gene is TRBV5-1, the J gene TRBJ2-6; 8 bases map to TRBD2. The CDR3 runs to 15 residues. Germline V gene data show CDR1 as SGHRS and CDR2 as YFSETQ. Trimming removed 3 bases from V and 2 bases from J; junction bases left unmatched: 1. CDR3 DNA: TGCGCCAGCAGCTCGGGACTAGCTGGGGCCAACGTCCTGACTTTC. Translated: CASSSGLAGANVLTF.